This TCR beta chain appears in the sequencing data of a study of blood T cell repertoires in COVID-19. Turning to the study itself: Sites in the United States, Italy and Spain provided acute and convalescent COVID-19 samples. From T cells, B-cell-depleted T cells, or PBMCs came the material, which was cDNA or gDNA.

Profiling relied on immunoSEQ multiplex PCR, and the TCRdb table lists in-frame clones only, not all of them. The data show about 200,000 clones, 90% seen once. This clone was counted once. The V end lost 2 bases, the J end lost 8 bases, and 17 bases lay between the germline ends. The CDR3 is 16 residues long. Germline CDR1 reads SGHNT; CDR2 reads YYREEE (reference sequence). The chain has TRBV5-4 and TRBJ1-6; D is unclear. Sequenced sample: peripheral blood. The TCR was taken from a man aged 45-60 years with acute or convalescent COVID-19. The CDR3 is CASSLYGSGPHSPLHF. The CDR3 DNA reads TGTGCCAGCAGCTTATATGGGTCAGGCCCTCATTCACCCCTCCACTTT. The complete variable domain, with remaining parts taken from reference TRBV5-4 and TRBJ1-6, reads ETGVTQSPTHLIKTRGQQVTLRCSSQSGHNTVSWYQQALGQGPQFIFQYYREEENGRGNFPPRFSGLQFPNYSSELNVNALELDDSALYLCASSLYGSGPHSPLHFGNGTRLTVT.